The 26 T cell receptor beta chains presented below share a single source sample, sequenced in a study of blood T cell repertoires in COVID-19. Data came from immunoSEQ multiplex PCR; TCRdb stores just in-frame clones and leaves some out. The sample lists hundreds of thousands of clones; approximately 86% were seen once. The sequencing input was peripheral blood. The receptors stem from a man in his sixties or seventies with acute or convalescent COVID-19.

The chain recombines TRBV5-6 with TRBJ1-1; D is unresolved. This CDR3 is built from 15 residues. Trimming removed 0 bases from V and 0 bases from J, with 9 bases in between. Germline lookup yields CDR1 SGHDT and CDR2 YYEEEE. The CDR3 sequence: CASSLDAQMNTEAFF. CDR3 sequence (DNA): TGTGCCAGCAGCTTGGACGCACAGATGAACACTGAAGCTTTCTTT.

As regards this clone: This specimen includes other DNA sequences encoding the same CDR3. The rearrangement links TRBV5-4 to TRBJ2-6; D perhaps matches TRBD2 (5 bases). With 0 bases removed from V and 1 base from J, the gap between germline ends came to 8 bases. CDR3 length: 16 amino acids. Germline assignment: CDR1 SGHNT and CDR2 YYREEE (reference sequence). CDR3 nucleotides: TGTGCCAGCAGCTTGGACGGAGGATCTGGGGCCAACGTCCTGACTTTC. Residues: CASSLDGGSGANVLTF. Complete variable domain (other parts from reference TRBV5-4 and TRBJ2-6): ETGVTQSPTHLIKTRGQQVTLRCSSQSGHNTVSWYQQALGQGPQFIFQYYREEENGRGNFPPRFSGLQFPNYSSELNVNALELDDSALYLCASSLDGGSGANVLTFGAGSRLTVL.

The sample holds a few counts of this clone. The chain couples TRBV4-3 to TRBJ2-6; TRBD2 might be the D (6 bases). This CDR3 comprises 16 residues. The V and J ends lost 0 bases and 0 bases respectively, with 6 bases between them. Germline V gives CDR1 LGHNA, CDR2 YSLEER. CDR3 nucleotides: TGCGCCAGCAGCCAAGAGACTAGCTCTGGGGCCAACGTCCTGACTTTC. It codes for CASSQETSSGANVLTF.

The chain uses TRBV7-2 and TRBJ2-3; D is uncertain. The CDR3 sequence is 13 residues long. Trimming removed 2 bases at V and 2 bases at J, with 5 bases between. The germline CDR1 and CDR2 sequences are SGHTA and FQGNSA. In nucleotides, the CDR3 is TGTGCCAGCAGCTTATCCTACACAGATACGCAGTATTTT. It codes for CASSLSYTDTQYF.

This clone was seen once. The chain has TRBV5-1 and TRBJ1-2; no definite D call. The CDR3 extends over 15 amino acids. Trimming removed 1 base from V and 0 bases from J, with 10 bases in between. From germline, CDR1 is SGHRS and CDR2 YFSETQ. CDR3 in amino acids: CASSLPSPANYGYTF. CDR3 bases: TGCGCCAGCAGCTTGCCCAGTCCCGCTAACTATGGCTACACCTTC. The complete variable domain, with remaining parts taken from reference TRBV5-1 and TRBJ1-2, reads KAGVTQTPRYLIKTRGQQVTLSCSPISGHRSVSWYQQTPGQGLQFLFEYFSETQRNKGNFPGRFSGRQFSNSRSEMNVSTLELGDSALYLCASSLPSPANYGYTFGSGTRLTVV.

The rearrangement links TRBV9 to TRBJ2-2; D unresolved. From germline, CDR1 is SGDLS and CDR2 YYNGEE. The ends were cut back, 4 bases at V and 7 bases at J, with 5 bases in the middle. This CDR3 has 11 residues. The CDR3 DNA reads TGTGCCAGCAGCTCCAGCGGGGAGCTGTTTTTT. It translates to CASSSSGELFF.

The gene calls are TRBV6-2 or TRBV6-3 and TRBJ1-5, with a possible D match to TRBD1 (5 bases). The CDR3 spans 13 residues. Germline values: CDR1 MNHEY, CDR2 SVGEGT. Deletions cut 2 bases from V and 6 bases from J, with 8 bases between. DNA for the CDR3: TGTGCCAGCAGTTACCCGGGGGGTCAGCCCCAGCATTTT. Protein: CASSYPGGQPQHF.

CDR3 in DNA: TGTGCCAGCTCCCCGGGACAGGGAGGTAATCAGCCCCAGCATTTT. Translated, it gives CASSPGQGGNQPQHF. This rearrangement joins TRBV18 to TRBJ1-5; 9 bases agree with TRBD1. The CDR3 covers 15 residues. Germline CDR1 is KGHSH and CDR2 is LQKENI. The V gene end was trimmed by 6 bases and the J gene end by 4 bases; junction bases not matched to a gene: 7.

The chain employs TRBV18 and TRBJ2-1; 8 bases agree with TRBD1. The CDR3 has 15 residues. V gave up 3 bases and J gave up 7 bases; unmatched junction bases: 8. CDR1 is KGHSH and CDR2 is LQKENI in the germline V gene. CDR3 in DNA: TGTGCCAGCTCACCGGACAGGGCCGGTTTGAATGAGCAGTTCTTC. As protein: CASSPDRAGLNEQFF. Supplemented by reference TRBV18 and TRBJ2-1, the full variable domain reads NAGVMQNPRHLVRRRGQEARLRCSPMKGHSHVYWYRQLPEEGLKFMVYLQKENIIDESGMPKERFSAEFPKEGPSILRIQQVVRGDSAAYFCASSPDRAGLNEQFFGPGTRLTVL.

The chain couples TRBV6-5 to TRBJ1-5; TRBD1 matches 7 bases. Trimming at V came to 4 bases and at J to 1 base, leaving 7 bases not matched to a gene. The V gene's germline CDR1 is MNHEY and CDR2 SVGAGI. This CDR3 has 16 residues. CDR3 bases: TGTGCCAGCAGTTCCGATCCGGGACAGAGCAATCAGCCCCAGCATTTT. Its translation is CASSSDPGQSNQPQHF.

The sample holds one count of this clone. The gene calls are TRBV28 and TRBJ2-1, with 9 bases lining up with TRBD2. J gave up 0 bases and V 2 bases, and 2 bases lay outside the gene matches. The CDR3 is 16 amino acids. The germline CDR1 and CDR2 sequences are MDHEN and SYDVKM. DNA of the CDR3: TGTGCCAGCAGTTTACCTAGCGGGATCTCCTACAATGAGCAGTTCTTC. Residues: CASSLPSGISYNEQFF.

CDR3 nucleotide sequence: TGTGCCAGCAGCTCGTCAATAGCGGGGGGGCCTGGTCATTACAGAAATGAGCAGTTCTTC. Its protein is CASSSSIAGGPGHYRNEQFF. The V and J genes are TRBV13 and TRBJ2-1, with TRBD2 matching 11 bases. This CDR3 region has 20 residues. Germline CDR1 reads PRHDT; CDR2 reads FYEKMQ (reference sequence). Trimming removed 4 bases from V and 7 bases from J; junction bases left unmatched: 21. Variable domain in full (rest from reference TRBV13 and TRBJ2-1): AAGVIQSPRHLIKEKRETATLKCYPIPRHDTVYWYQQGPGQDPQFLISFYEKMQSDKGSIPDRFSAQQFSDYHSELNMSSLELGDSALYFCASSSSIAGGPGHYRNEQFFGPGTRLTVL.

The CDR3 is CASSVGGQASSYEQYF. The DNA of the CDR3 is TGTGCCAGCAGCGTAGGCGGACAGGCGAGCTCCTACGAGCAGTACTTC. The chain carries TRBV9 and TRBJ2-7; TRBD1 aligns across 7 bases. The germline gives CDR1 SGDLS, CDR2 YYNGEE. Trimming removed 0 bases from V and 0 bases from J; junction bases left unmatched: 6. This CDR3 is built from 16 residues.

The rearrangement uses TRBV3-1 (or the pseudogene TRBV3-2) and TRBJ2-1; D unresolved. CDR1 is LGHDT, CDR2 YNNKEL, per germline (reference sequence). This CDR3 contains 13 residues. The V end lost 3 bases, the J end lost 4 bases, and 7 bases lay between the germline ends. CDR3 in amino acids: CASSQVAYNEQFF. CDR3 nucleotide sequence: TGTGCCAGCAGCCAGGTAGCTTACAATGAGCAGTTCTTC.

V gene TRBV7-2 combines with J gene TRBJ1-1; TRBD1 agrees at 7 bases. This CDR3 contains 14 residues. Germline V gene lookup returns CDR1 SGHTA and CDR2 FQGNSA. After removal of 5 bases from V and 1 base from J, the junction contained 4 bases not matched to a gene. CDR3: CASSAGTANTEAFF. The CDR3 DNA is TGTGCCAGCAGCGCTGGGACAGCGAACACTGAAGCTTTCTTT.

The rearrangement uses TRBV2 and TRBJ2-3; D possibly corresponds to TRBD2 (5 bases). The V and J ends lost 7 bases and 5 bases respectively, with 22 bases between them. The V gene's germline CDR1 is SNHLY and CDR2 FYNNEI. The CDR3 runs 16 residues. The CDR3 protein is CASMPSLRVHGDTQYF. In DNA, the CDR3 is TGTGCCAGCATGCCTAGTTTGCGGGTTCACGGAGATACGCAGTATTTT. The full variable domain, with the rest looked up from reference TRBV2 and TRBJ2-3, is EPEVTQTPSHQVTQMGQEVILRCVPISNHLYFYWYRQILGQKVEFLVSFYNNEISEKSEIFDDQFSVERPDGSNFTLKIRSTKLEDSAMYFCASMPSLRVHGDTQYFGPGTRLTVL.

The V gene is TRBV5-4, the J gene TRBJ2-1, with D perhaps TRBD1 (5 bases). CDR1 and CDR2 from the germline V gene are SGHNT and YYREEE (reference sequence). The CDR3 runs 13 residues. The ends were cut back, 4 bases at V and 5 bases at J, with 10 bases in the middle. The CDR3 reads CASSVRVDNEQFF. The CDR3 bases are TGTGCCAGCAGCGTCAGGGTAGACAATGAGCAGTTCTTC.

The chain employs TRBV2 and TRBJ1-5; no clear D gene. Germline values: CDR1 SNHLY, CDR2 FYNNEI. The ends were cut back, 3 bases at V and 1 base at J, with 4 bases in the middle. The CDR3 spans 13 residues. CDR3 protein: CASSDRSNQPQHF. The CDR3 nucleotides read TGTGCCAGCAGTGACAGAAGCAATCAGCCCCAGCATTTT. The complete variable domain, with remaining parts taken from reference TRBV2 and TRBJ1-5, reads EPEVTQTPSHQVTQMGQEVILRCVPISNHLYFYWYRQILGQKVEFLVSFYNNEISEKSEIFDDQFSVERPDGSNFTLKIRSTKLEDSAMYFCASSDRSNQPQHFGDGTRLSIL.

The CDR3 here is CASSTGDRNTEAFF. In DNA form, the CDR3 reads TGCGCCAGCTCGACGGGAGACAGGAACACTGAAGCTTTCTTT. The gene calls are TRBV5-1 and TRBJ1-1; D may be TRBD1 (5 bases). Germline assignment: CDR1 SGHRS and CDR2 YFSETQ. There are 14 residues in the CDR3. V lost 7 bases and J lost 1, with 14 bases in between. Combining the CDR3 with reference TRBV5-1 and TRBJ1-1 gives the whole variable domain KAGVTQTPRYLIKTRGQQVTLSCSPISGHRSVSWYQQTPGQGLQFLFEYFSETQRNKGNFPGRFSGRQFSNSRSEMNVSTLELGDSALYLCASSTGDRNTEAFFGQGTRLTVV.

The chain combines TRBV28 with TRBJ2-7; TRBD1 aligns across 9 bases. The germline V gene has CDR1 MDHEN and CDR2 SYDVKM. The V segment lost 6 bases and the J segment 1 base; nucleotides outside the gene matches: 7. The CDR3 runs 15 residues. The CDR3 reads CASSPGGTGSYEQYF. CDR3 nucleotide sequence: TGTGCCAGCAGCCCAGGTGGGACAGGGTCCTACGAGCAGTACTTC.

The chain couples TRBV24-1 to TRBJ2-2; 7 bases map to TRBD1. CDR1 and CDR2 (germline): KGHDR, SFDVKD. The CDR3 contains 16 residues. With 4 bases clipped from V and 4 bases from J, the junction kept 8 bases outside the gene matches. The CDR3 sequence is CATSDPGQDGTGELFF. The DNA for the CDR3 is TGTGCCACCAGTGACCCCGGACAGGACGGCACCGGGGAGCTGTTTTTT.

J is TRBJ2-5 and V is TRBV9; 11 nucleotides line up with TRBD2. The CDR3 is 15 amino acids. J lost 4 bases, V lost 3 bases, and 5 bases had no gene match. The germline V gene has CDR1 SGDLS and CDR2 YYNGEE. The CDR3: CASSGLAGRGETQYF. Written as DNA, the CDR3 is TGTGCCAGCAGCGGACTAGCGGGGAGAGGAGAGACCCAGTACTTC.

This chain uses TRBV14 with TRBJ1-4; D gene ambiguous. The length of the CDR3 is 13 residues. The V and J ends lost 5 bases and 7 bases respectively, with 11 bases between them. CDR1 and CDR2 (germline): SGHDN, FVKESK. In DNA, the CDR3 is TGTGCCAGCAGCTCGAGACTGGGTGAAAAACTGTTTTTT. The encoded protein is CASSSRLGEKLFF.

The chain employs TRBV11-2 and TRBJ2-1; 11 bases agree with TRBD2. The ends lost 4 bases at V and 3 bases at J; junction bases unmatched: 2. Germline-derived CDR1 and CDR2 are SGHAT and FQNNGV. The CDR3 spans 15 residues. As DNA, the CDR3 is TGTGCCAGCAGCTATAGCGGGGGGGGCTACAATGAGCAGTTCTTC. Translation gives CASSYSGGGYNEQFF. Full variable domain (outside the CDR3, taken from reference TRBV11-2 and TRBJ2-1): EAGVAQSPRYKIIEKRQSVAFWCNPISGHATLYWYQQILGQGPKLLIQFQNNGVVDDSQLPKDRFSAERLKGVDSTLKIQPAKLEDSAVYLCASSYSGGGYNEQFFGPGTRLTVL.

The chain joins TRBV5-1 to TRBJ1-1, with D perhaps matching TRBD1 (5 bases). Germline V gives CDR1 SGHRS, CDR2 YFSETQ. Trimming took 1 base from V and 1 from J, leaving 11 bases between them. The CDR3 sequence is 15 residues long. The CDR3 sequence is CASSLNAGRNTEAFF. CDR3 DNA sequence: TGCGCCAGCAGCTTGAATGCGGGGCGGAACACTGAAGCTTTCTTT.

The V gene is TRBV19, the J gene TRBJ2-5, with 8 bases fitting TRBD1. Germline values: CDR1 LNHDA, CDR2 SQIVND (reference sequence). CDR3 length: 11 amino acids. The J segment lost 5 bases and the V segment lost 9 bases, leaving 2 bases of the junction unmatched. As DNA, the CDR3 is TGTGCCAGCAGGGGGCTGGAGACCCAGTACTTC. It is translated as CASRGLETQYF. Drawing the rest from reference TRBV19 and TRBJ2-5, the complete variable domain is DGGITQSPKYLFRKEGQNVTLSCEQNLNHDAMYWYRQDPGQGLRLIYYSQIVNDFQKGDIAEGYSVSREKKESFPLTVTSAQKNPTAFYLCASRGLETQYFGPGTRLLVL.